This record concerns one T cell receptor beta chain sequence. Germline V gene data show CDR1 as SGHRS and CDR2 as YFSETQ. After removal of 4 bases from V and 2 bases from J, the junction contained 4 bases not matched to a gene. The CDR3 length is 14 residues. These data are taken from a study of blood T cell repertoires in COVID-19. Study-level information: Specimens from acute and convalescent COVID-19 originated in the United States, Italy and Spain. T cells, B-cell-depleted T cells, or PBMCs provided the cDNA or gDNA that served as material.

Generated by immunoSEQ multiplex PCR, the TCRdb table keeps only in-frame clones and is missing some. The table shows 100,000 or so clones, with 88% occurring only once. The sample taken for sequencing was peripheral blood. The receptor was derived from a woman aged 60-75 years with acute or convalescent COVID-19. The chain recombines TRBV5-1 with TRBJ1-2, with TRBD1 matching 8 bases. Written as DNA, the CDR3 is TGCGCCAGCAGCGGAGGGACAGGCAACTATGGCTACACCTTC. This codes for CASSGGTGNYGYTF.